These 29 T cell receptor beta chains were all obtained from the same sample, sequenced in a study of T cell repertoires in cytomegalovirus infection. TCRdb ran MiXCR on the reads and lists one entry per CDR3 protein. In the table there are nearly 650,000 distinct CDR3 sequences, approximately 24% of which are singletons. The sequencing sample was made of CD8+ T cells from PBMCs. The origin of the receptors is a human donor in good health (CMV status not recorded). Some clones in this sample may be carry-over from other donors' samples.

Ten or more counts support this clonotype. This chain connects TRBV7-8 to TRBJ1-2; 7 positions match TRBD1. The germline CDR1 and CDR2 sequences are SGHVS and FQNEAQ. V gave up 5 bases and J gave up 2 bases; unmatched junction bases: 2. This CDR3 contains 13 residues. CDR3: CASSRDSNYGYTF. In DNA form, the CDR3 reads TGTGCCAGCAGCCGGGACAGCAACTATGGCTACACCTTC.

In DNA form, the CDR3 reads TGTGCCAGCAGCTTAGATCAACAACTGGCGGCGTACGATGAGCAGTTCTTC. Translating it yields CASSLDQQLAAYDEQFF. J is TRBJ2-1 and V is TRBV11-2, with unresolved D. The CDR3 has 17 amino acids. CDR1 SGHAT and CDR2 FQNNGV come from the germline V gene. Trimming pared 0 bases from V and 8 bases from J, leaving 20 bases between.

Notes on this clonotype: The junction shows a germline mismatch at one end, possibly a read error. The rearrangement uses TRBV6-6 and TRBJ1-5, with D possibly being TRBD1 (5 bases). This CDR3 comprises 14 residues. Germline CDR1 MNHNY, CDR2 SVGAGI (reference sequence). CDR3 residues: CAGSYARGGQPQHF. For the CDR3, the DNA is TGTGCCGGCAGTTACGCACGGGGGGGACAGCCCCAGCATTTT.

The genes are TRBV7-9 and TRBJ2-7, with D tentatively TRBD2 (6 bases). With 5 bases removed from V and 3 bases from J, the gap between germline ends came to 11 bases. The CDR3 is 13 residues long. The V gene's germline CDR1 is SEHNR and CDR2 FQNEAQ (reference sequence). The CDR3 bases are TGTGCCAGCAGCCGGCTCGGGGGCTACGAGCAGTACGTC. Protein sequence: CASSRLGGYEQYV.

As DNA, the CDR3 is TGTGCTAGTGGGGGGACATCCAATGAGCAGTTCTTC. Translating gives CASGGTSNEQFF. The chain has TRBV12-5 and TRBJ2-1; the D gene is possibly TRBD1 (6 bases). This CDR3 has 12 amino acids. V was trimmed by 6 bases and J by 6 bases, leaving 9 bases between them. Germline CDR1 and CDR2: LGHNT and FRNRAP.

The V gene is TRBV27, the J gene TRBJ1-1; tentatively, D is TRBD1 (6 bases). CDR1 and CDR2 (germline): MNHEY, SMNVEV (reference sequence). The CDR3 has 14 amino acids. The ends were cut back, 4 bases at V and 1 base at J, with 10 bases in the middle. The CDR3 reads CASSYRTANTEAFF. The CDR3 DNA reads TGTGCCAGCAGTTACCGGACAGCGAACACTGAAGCTTTCTTT.

CDR3 amino acids: CASSLLDRWASPLHF. The CDR3 bases are TGCGCCAGCAGCTTGCTTGACAGATGGGCCTCACCCCTCCACTTT. The genes are TRBV5-1 and TRBJ1-6; maybe TRBD1 (5 bases). CDR1 and CDR2 from the germline V gene are SGHRS and YFSETQ. The CDR3 loop spans 15 amino acids. Trimming left V 1 base short and J 10 bases short, with 15 bases between.

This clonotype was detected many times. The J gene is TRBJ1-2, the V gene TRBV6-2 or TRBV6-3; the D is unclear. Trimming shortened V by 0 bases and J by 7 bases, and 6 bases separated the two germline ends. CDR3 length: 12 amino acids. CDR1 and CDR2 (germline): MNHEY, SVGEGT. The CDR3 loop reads CASSYSEVGYTF. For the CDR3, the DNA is TGTGCCAGCAGTTACTCCGAAGTTGGCTACACCTTC.

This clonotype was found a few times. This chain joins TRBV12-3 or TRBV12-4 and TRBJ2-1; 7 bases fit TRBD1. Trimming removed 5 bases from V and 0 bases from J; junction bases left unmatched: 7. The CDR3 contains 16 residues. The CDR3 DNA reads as TGTGCCAGCAGTATCATACAGGGGCCCTCCTACAATGAGCAGTTCTTC. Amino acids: CASSIIQGPSYNEQFF.

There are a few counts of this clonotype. The chain's CDR3 is CASSSPRPNNEQFF. CDR3 DNA sequence: TGTGCCAGCAGCTCCCCGAGGCCGAACAATGAGCAGTTCTTC. J is TRBJ2-1 and V is TRBV7-9; D is ambiguous. The CDR3 totals 14 residues. Germline lookup yields CDR1 SEHNR and CDR2 FQNEAQ (reference sequence). V dropped 4 bases and J dropped 5 bases, with 12 bases sitting between them. The full variable domain, with the rest looked up from reference TRBV7-9 and TRBJ2-1, is DTGVSQNPRHKITKRGQNVTFRCDPISEHNRLYWYRQTLGQGPEFLTYFQNEAQLEKSRLLSDRFSAERPKGSFSTLEIQRTEQGDSAMYLCASSSPRPNNEQFFGPGTRLTVL.

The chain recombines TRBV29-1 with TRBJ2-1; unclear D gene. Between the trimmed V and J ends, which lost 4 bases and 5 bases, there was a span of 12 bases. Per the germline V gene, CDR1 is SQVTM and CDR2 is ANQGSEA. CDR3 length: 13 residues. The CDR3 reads CSVAGPDHNEQFF. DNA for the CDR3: TGCAGCGTTGCCGGTCCGGACCACAATGAGCAGTTCTTC.

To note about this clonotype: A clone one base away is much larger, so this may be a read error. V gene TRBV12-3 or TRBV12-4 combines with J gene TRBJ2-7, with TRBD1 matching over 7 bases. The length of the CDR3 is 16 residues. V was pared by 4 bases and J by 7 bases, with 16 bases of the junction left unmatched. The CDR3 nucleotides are TGTGCCAGCAGTTCCCGGGACAGCCTCCTCTGGGGAGAGCAGTACTTC. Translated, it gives CASSSRDSLLWGEQYF.

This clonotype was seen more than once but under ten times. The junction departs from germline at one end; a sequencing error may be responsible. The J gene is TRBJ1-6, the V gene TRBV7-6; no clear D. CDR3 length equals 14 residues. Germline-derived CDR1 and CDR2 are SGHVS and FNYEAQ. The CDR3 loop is CASSLGRHNLPLHF. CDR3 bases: TGTGCCAGCAGCTTGGGCAGGCATAATTTACCCCTCCACTTT.

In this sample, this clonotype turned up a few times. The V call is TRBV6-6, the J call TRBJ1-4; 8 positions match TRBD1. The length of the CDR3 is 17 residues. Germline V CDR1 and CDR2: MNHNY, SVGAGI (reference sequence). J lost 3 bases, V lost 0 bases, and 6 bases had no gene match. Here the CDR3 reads CASSYSRQGAANEKLFF. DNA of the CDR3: TGTGCCAGCAGTTACTCGCGTCAGGGGGCGGCTAATGAAAAACTGTTTTTT.

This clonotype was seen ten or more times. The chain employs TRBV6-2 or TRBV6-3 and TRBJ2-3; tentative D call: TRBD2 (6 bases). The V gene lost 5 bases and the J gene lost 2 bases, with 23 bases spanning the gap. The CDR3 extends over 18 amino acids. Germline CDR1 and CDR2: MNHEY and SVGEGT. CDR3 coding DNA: TGTGCCAGCAGTCCAAATTTCCGGGACTCTGACTCCACAGATACGCAGTATTTT. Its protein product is CASSPNFRDSDSTDTQYF.

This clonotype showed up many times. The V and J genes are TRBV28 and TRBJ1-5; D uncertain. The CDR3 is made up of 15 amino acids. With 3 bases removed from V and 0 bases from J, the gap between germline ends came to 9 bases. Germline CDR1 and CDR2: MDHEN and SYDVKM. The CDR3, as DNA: TGTGCCAGCAGTTTTGTTCAGAATAGCAATCAGCCCCAGCATTTT. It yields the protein CASSFVQNSNQPQHF.

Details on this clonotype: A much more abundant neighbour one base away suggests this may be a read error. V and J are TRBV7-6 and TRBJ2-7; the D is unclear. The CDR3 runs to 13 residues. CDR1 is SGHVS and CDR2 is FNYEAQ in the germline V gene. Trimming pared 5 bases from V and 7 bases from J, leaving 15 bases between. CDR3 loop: CASSPTVSREQYF. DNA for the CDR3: TGTGCCAGCAGCCCAACGGTTAGCCGGGAGCAGTACTTC.

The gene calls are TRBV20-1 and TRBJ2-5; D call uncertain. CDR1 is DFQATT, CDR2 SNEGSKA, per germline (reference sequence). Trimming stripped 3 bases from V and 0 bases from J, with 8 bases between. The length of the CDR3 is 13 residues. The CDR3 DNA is TGCAGTGCTAGTAACGCGTACCAAGAGACCCAGTACTTC. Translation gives CSASNAYQETQYF.

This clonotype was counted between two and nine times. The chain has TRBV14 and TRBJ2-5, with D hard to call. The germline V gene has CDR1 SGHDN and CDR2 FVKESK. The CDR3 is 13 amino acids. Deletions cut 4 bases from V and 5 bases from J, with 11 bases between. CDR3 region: CASSPLGSETQYF. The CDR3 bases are TGTGCCAGCAGCCCCCTGGGGTCCGAGACCCAGTACTTC.

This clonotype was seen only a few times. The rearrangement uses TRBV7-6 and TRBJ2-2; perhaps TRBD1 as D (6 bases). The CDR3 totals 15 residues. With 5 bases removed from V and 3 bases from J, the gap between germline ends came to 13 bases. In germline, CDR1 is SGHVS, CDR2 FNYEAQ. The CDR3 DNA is TGTGCCAGCAGCCAAGGGGGTTTAGACACCGGGGAGCTGTTTTTT. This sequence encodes CASSQGGLDTGELFF.

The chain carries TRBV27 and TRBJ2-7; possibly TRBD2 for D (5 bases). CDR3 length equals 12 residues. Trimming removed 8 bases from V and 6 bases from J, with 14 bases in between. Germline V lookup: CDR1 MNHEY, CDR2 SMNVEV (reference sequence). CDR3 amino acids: CASSRPAGEQYF. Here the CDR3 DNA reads TGTGCCAGCTCCAGGCCGGCGGGCGAGCAGTACTTC.

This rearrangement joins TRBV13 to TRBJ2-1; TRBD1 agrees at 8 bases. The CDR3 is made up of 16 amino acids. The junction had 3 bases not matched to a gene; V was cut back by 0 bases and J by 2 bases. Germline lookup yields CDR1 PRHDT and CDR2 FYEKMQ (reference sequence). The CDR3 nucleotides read TGTGCCAGCAGCTTAGGACAGGGGGACGCCTACAATGAGCAGTTCTTC. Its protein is CASSLGQGDAYNEQFF.

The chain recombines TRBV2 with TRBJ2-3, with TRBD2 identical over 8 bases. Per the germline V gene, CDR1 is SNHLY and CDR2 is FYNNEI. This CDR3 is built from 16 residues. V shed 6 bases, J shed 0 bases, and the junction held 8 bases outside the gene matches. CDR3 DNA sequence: TGTGCCAGCAGCGTCGCCACTAGCGGAAGCACAGATACGCAGTATTTT. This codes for CASSVATSGSTDTQYF.

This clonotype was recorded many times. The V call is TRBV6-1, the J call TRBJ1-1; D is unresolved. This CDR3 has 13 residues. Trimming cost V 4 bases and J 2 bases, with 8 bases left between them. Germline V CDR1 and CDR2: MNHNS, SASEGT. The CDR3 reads CASSGGVNTEAFF. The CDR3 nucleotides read TGTGCCAGCAGTGGTGGGGTAAACACTGAAGCTTTCTTT.

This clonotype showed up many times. CDR3 nucleotide sequence: TGTGCCAGCAGCTTATACGCTCCGGGCCATCTCCTGAACACTGAAGCTTTCTTT. Translating gives CASSLYAPGHLLNTEAFF. The genes are TRBV7-2 and TRBJ1-1; no reliable D call. Trimming took off 2 bases at V and 0 bases at J, with 19 bases between the two ends. The CDR3 contains 18 residues. Germline CDR1 is SGHTA and CDR2 is FQGNSA.

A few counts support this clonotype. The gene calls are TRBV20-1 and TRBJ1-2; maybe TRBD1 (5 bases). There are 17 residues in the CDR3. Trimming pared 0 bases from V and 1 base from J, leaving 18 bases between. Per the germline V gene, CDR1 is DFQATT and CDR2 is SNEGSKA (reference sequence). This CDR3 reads CSARDQLGQENNYGYTF. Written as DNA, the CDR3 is TGCAGTGCTAGAGATCAGCTGGGGCAGGAAAATAACTATGGCTACACCTTC.

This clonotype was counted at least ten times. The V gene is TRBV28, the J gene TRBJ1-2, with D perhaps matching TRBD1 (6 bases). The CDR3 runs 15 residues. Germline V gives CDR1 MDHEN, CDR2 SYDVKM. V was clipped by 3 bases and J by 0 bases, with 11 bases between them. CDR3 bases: TGTGCCAGCAGTTTTGGGGACACTTCTAACTATGGCTACACCTTC. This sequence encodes CASSFGDTSNYGYTF.

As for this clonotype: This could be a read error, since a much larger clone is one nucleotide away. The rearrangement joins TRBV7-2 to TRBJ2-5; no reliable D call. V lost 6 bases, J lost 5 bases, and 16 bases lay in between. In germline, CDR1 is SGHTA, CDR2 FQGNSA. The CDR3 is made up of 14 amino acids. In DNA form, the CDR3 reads TGTGCCAGCAGATCCGGGTTGGGGTTTGAGACCCAGTACTTC. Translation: CASRSGLGFETQYF.

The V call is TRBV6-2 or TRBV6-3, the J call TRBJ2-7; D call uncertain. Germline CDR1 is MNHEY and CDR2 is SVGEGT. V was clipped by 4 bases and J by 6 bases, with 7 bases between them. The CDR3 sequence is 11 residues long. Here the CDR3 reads CASSSNGEQYV. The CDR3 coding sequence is TGTGCCAGCAGTTCGAACGGCGAGCAGTACGTC.